Sequencing of this T cell receptor (beta chain) was carried out in a study of blood T cells in healthy people across ages. This CDR3 region has 18 residues. Study-level results: Naive T cell percentage strongly correlated with TCR beta diversity. Diversity figures derived from one million T cells were judged to underestimate the true value.

A remark on this clonotype: The target antigen is unknown.

The use of a sample-barcoded 5' primer and a J-beta primer mix characterized a second PCR of about 6 to 12 cycles. TCRdb analysed the 5' RACE reads with MiXCR anew, one entry per CDR3 protein. Here the sample spans 1.5 million to 2 million distinct CDR3 sequences, approximately 50% being singletons. The chain links TRBV21-1 to TRBJ1-4; the D call of TRBD1 is as the table states it, not checked on the DNA. TRBV21-1 represents a pseudogene. Sequenced sample: blood. This sequence was found in a woman aged 40 to 50 in good health. CDR3 nucleotides: TGTGCCAGCAGCCCACCCGTGCCAAACCCCAGGGGGCCTGAAAAACTGTTTTTT. Its translation: CASSPPVPNPRGPEKLFF.